This is a list of T cell receptor beta chains from one sample in a study of OX40 agonist ivuxolimab in advanced cancers. Using immunoSEQ multiplex PCR, the repertoire was profiled, and TCRdb retains in-frame clones only, with some absent. Among about 48,000 clones listed, around 90% were seen once. This specimen consisted of CD4+ or CD8+ T cells sorted from blood, obtained in a trial of the OX40 agonist ivuxolimab. All receptors come from an adult with an advanced solid tumor such as melanoma, head and neck, liver or kidney cancer. Both conserved end residues are trimmed from each CDR3. Fields, in order: clone size, V gene, J gene, CDR3 protein. A row's size may be missing; if present it is once, few, many or a size class.

>NA|TRBV27|TRBJ1-1
ASSRTGAYGSLNTEAF
>NA|TRBV7-2|TRBJ2-3
ASSLRGSTDTQY
>NA|TRBV5-1|TRBJ1-4
ASSTNTDRNEKLF
>NA|TRBV2|TRBJ1-5
ASLLQGGNQPQH
>NA|TRBV5-4|TRBJ2-3
ASSATSGGNTDTQY
>NA|TRBV9|TRBJ2-7
ASSVGPDSYEQY
>NA|TRBV14|TRBJ2-3
ASSQDLRPDTQY
>NA|TRBV19|TRBJ2-6
ASSMRGTGNSGANVLT
>NA|TRBV7-9|TRBJ2-5
ASSLESYQETQY
>few|TRBV4-1|TRBJ1-2
ASSLDRLTNYGYT
>NA|TRBV10-3|TRBJ2-1
AIGERGYNEQF
>once|TRBV5-1|TRBJ2-3
ASASGPTDTQY
>NA|TRBV5-1|TRBJ2-1
ASSSGTGLDAQF
>NA|TRBV14|TRBJ1-1
ASSQGSHRGTEAF
>NA|TRBV5-1|TRBJ2-5
ASRIAGGRRETQY
>NA|TRBV5-1|TRBJ2-7
ASSSKGTYEQY
>NA|TRBV7-2|TRBJ1-2
ASSLEKGGRYGYT
>NA|TRBV9|TRBJ2-5
ASSVEGLQETQY
>NA|TRBV6-6|TRBJ1-6
ASRKGQGVSPLH
>once|TRBV6-4|TRBJ1-2
ASSESDRSGGYT
>NA|TRBV9|TRBJ1-1
ASSVTGSFRGGTEAF
>NA|TRBV4-1|TRBJ2-7
ASSLVTGTYEQY
>NA|TRBV7-2|TRBJ2-1
ASSLASGRAGNEQF
>NA|TRBV7-2|TRBJ1-2
ASSFLAGGGGYT
>NA|TRBV2|TRBJ1-4
ASSEEYGREKLF
>NA|TRBV5-1|TRBJ1-6
ASSLALGVRSPLH
>NA|TRBV2|TRBJ2-2
ASSVQGAETGELF